Detailed here is one T cell receptor beta chain. The antigen remains unidentified. The data were taken from a study of cytomegalovirus exposure and HLA in healthy donors. Study results and limitations: In an earlier analysis, productive rearrangement rates for most beta V segments clustered near 87% or 30%. In a later analysis, donors in an Asian-associated ancestry cluster reportedly had fewer N-insertions in productive TCRs than the cohort mean.

With 60 Vbeta and 13 Jbeta primers, the PCR was carried out. Assay used: immunoSEQ multiplex PCR; TCRdb lists only in-frame clones, some missing. The sample records some 190,000 clones, 65% to 75% being singletons. V was pared by 5 bases and J by 5 bases, with 8 bases of the junction left unmatched. The germline gives CDR1 MNHEY, CDR2 SMNVEV (reference sequence). The CDR3 sequence is 14 residues long. The chain has TRBV27 and TRBJ2-7; 8 bases fit TRBD2. The clonotype comes from a man aged 30 to 45 in good health and CMV-seropositive. Sequencing input: PBMCs. CDR3: CASSTSGSSHEQYF. In nucleotides, the CDR3 is TGTGCCAGCAGTACCAGCGGGAGTTCCCACGAGCAGTACTTC.